Listed below are T cell receptor beta chains from one sample, sequenced in a study of PD-L1 blockade in urothelial cancer. Generated by immunoSEQ multiplex PCR, the TCRdb table keeps only in-frame clones and is missing some. The table shows 100,000 to 150,000 clones, with roughly 84% occurring only once. Sequences were derived from PBMCs, sampled around atezolizumab (anti-PD-L1) treatment. The origin of the receptors is a man aged 50 or older with urothelial cancer. Each CDR3 is given with its conserved first and last residue. Fields, in order: V gene, J gene, clone size, D gene, CDR3 DNA, CDR3 protein. D genes are given only for firm matches. Expanded clones are given a class, and other clones once, few, many or no size at all.

V: TRBV21-1; J: TRBJ2-1; size: .; D: .; DNA: TGTGCCAGCACCCATGGACAGGAATACAATGAGCAGTTCTTC; CDR3: CASTHGQEYNEQFF
V: TRBV28; J: TRBJ1-2; size: once; D: TRBD1; DNA: TGTGCCAGCAGTAGGGGACAGCTATGGGATGGCTACACCTTC; CDR3: CASSRGQLWDGYTF
V: TRBV19; J: TRBJ2-2; size: .; D: TRBD2; DNA: TGTGCCAGTAGTATAGTTCGTAGACTAGCGGAGGGGAACACCGGGGAGCTGTTTTTT; CDR3: CASSIVRRLAEGNTGELFF
V: TRBV13; J: TRBJ2-7; size: .; D: TRBD2; DNA: TGTGCCAGCTCCCTTGGGGGGGACCTCTCCTACGAGCAGTACTTC; CDR3: CASSLGGDLSYEQYF
V: TRBV7-9; J: TRBJ1-1; size: .; D: TRBD1; DNA: TGTGCCAGCAGCCCCAAAGGGACAGCTAAATCTGAAGCTTTCTTT; CDR3: CASSPKGTAKSEAFF
V: TRBV30; J: TRBJ1-5; size: .; D: .; DNA: TGTGCCTGGAGTGTCAGGGACAATCAGCCCCAGCATTTT; CDR3: CAWSVRDNQPQHF
V: TRBV2; J: TRBJ1-6; size: .; D: TRBD1; DNA: TGTGCCAGCAGTCAGGGGGCGAGCTCCTATAATTCACCCCTCCACTTT; CDR3: CASSQGASSYNSPLHF
V: TRBV28; J: TRBJ1-4; size: .; D: .; DNA: TGTGCCAGCAGAAGTGAGGGTCGGGAAAAACTGTTTTTT; CDR3: CASRSEGREKLFF
V: TRBV18; J: TRBJ2-6; size: .; D: .; DNA: TGTGCCAGCTCACCACCGCAGGTCGGGGCCAACGTCCTGACTTTC; CDR3: CASSPPQVGANVLTF
V: TRBV7-2; J: TRBJ2-6; size: .; D: .; DNA: TGTGCCAGCAGCTTCCAGTCTGGGGCCAACGTCCTGACTTTC; CDR3: CASSFQSGANVLTF
V: TRBV30; J: TRBJ2-3; size: .; D: .; DNA: TGTGCCTGGAGTGTATTCTGGGACTTTTCTCGTACGCAGTATTTT; CDR3: CAWSVFWDFSRTQYF
V: TRBV30; J: TRBJ2-2; size: .; D: TRBD2; DNA: TGTGCCTGGAACGGACTAGTACTGGGCGGGGAGCTGTTTTTT; CDR3: CAWNGLVLGGELFF
V: TRBV15; J: TRBJ2-1; size: .; D: TRBD2; DNA: TGTGCCACCAGCAGAGCGACTAGCGGGGGATACAATGAGCAGTTCTTC; CDR3: CATSRATSGGYNEQFF
V: TRBV6-1; J: TRBJ2-5; size: once; D: TRBD1; DNA: TGTGCCAGCGAGGGACAGGGTCACGAGACCCAGTACTTC; CDR3: CASEGQGHETQYF
V: TRBV2; J: TRBJ1-2; size: .; D: .; DNA: TGTGCCAGCAGTGAAGATAGCCCCCGGTGGGCAGGGGCTAACTATGGCTACACCTTC; CDR3: CASSEDSPRWAGANYGYTF
V: TRBV7-2; J: TRBJ2-1; size: .; D: TRBD2; DNA: TGTGCCAGCAGCTCTCGACTAGCGGGAGCATACAATGAGCAGTTCTTC; CDR3: CASSSRLAGAYNEQFF
V: TRBV7-2; J: TRBJ1-2; size: .; D: TRBD1; DNA: TGTGCCAGCAGCTCAGGGGGCTCGAGCAGCACCTTC; CDR3: CASSSGGSSSTF
V: TRBV30; J: TRBJ2-7; size: .; D: TRBD1; DNA: TGTGCCTGGAGTTCTTTAGGGACAGGCGCCTTGGAGCAGTACTTC; CDR3: CAWSSLGTGALEQYF
V: TRBV27; J: TRBJ2-1; size: .; D: TRBD1; DNA: TGTGCCACCCAGGGGGCTTCCTACAATGAGCAGTTCTTC; CDR3: CATQGASYNEQFF
V: TRBV6-1; J: TRBJ2-7; size: .; D: TRBD1; DNA: TGTGCCAGCACGGGCAGGGGGCAGGACGAGCAGTACTTC; CDR3: CASTGRGQDEQYF
V: TRBV28; J: TRBJ2-7; size: .; D: TRBD2; DNA: TGTGCCAGCAGTTTATGGGTCCTAGCGGGAATCCACGAGCAGTACTTC; CDR3: CASSLWVLAGIHEQYF
V: TRBV27; J: TRBJ1-2; size: .; D: TRBD1; DNA: TGTGCCAGCAGTTCGGGACAGCACTATGGCTACACCTTC; CDR3: CASSSGQHYGYTF
V: TRBV18; J: TRBJ1-4; size: .; D: .; DNA: TGTGCCAGCTCACGACTGGCACCCAATGAAAAACTGTTTTTT; CDR3: CASSRLAPNEKLFF
V: TRBV18; J: TRBJ2-7; size: .; D: TRBD2; DNA: TGTGCCAGCTCACCGGTCGGAGGGGCGACTAGCGGGAAACCCTACGAGCAGTACTTC; CDR3: CASSPVGGATSGKPYEQYF
V: TRBV7-2; J: TRBJ1-3; size: .; D: .; DNA: TGTGCCAGCACCAAGGGGACTGGAAACACCATATATTTT; CDR3: CASTKGTGNTIYF
V: TRBV4-1; J: TRBJ1-6; size: .; D: .; DNA: TGCGCCAGCAGGCTAACGTGGTCCTATAATTCACCCCTCCACTTT; CDR3: CASRLTWSYNSPLHF
V: TRBV30; J: TRBJ2-5; size: .; D: TRBD2; DNA: TGTGCCTGGAGTGTACTCGCCAGCGGGGGCTACTTC; CDR3: CAWSVLASGGYF
V: TRBV29-1; J: TRBJ2-3; size: once; D: TRBD1; DNA: TGCAGCGTAACAGGGGGCGGGAGCACAGATACGCAGTATTTT; CDR3: CSVTGGGSTDTQYF
V: TRBV2; J: TRBJ1-2; size: .; D: .; DNA: TGTGCCAGCAGTTCCAGACAGAGCAACTATGGCTACACCTTC; CDR3: CASSSRQSNYGYTF
V: TRBV18; J: TRBJ2-7; size: .; D: TRBD1; DNA: TGTGCCAGCTCACCCCAAGGGACAGCCTACGAGCAGTACTTC; CDR3: CASSPQGTAYEQYF
V: TRBV6-1; J: TRBJ2-7; size: few; D: TRBD1; DNA: TGTGCCAGCAGTGAACTTACAGGGGATGGATACGAGCAGTACTTC; CDR3: CASSELTGDGYEQYF
V: TRBV7-9; J: TRBJ2-1; size: .; D: .; DNA: TGTGCCAGCAGCCCGACGACTAGGTTACTTCCCGATGAGCAGTTCTTC; CDR3: CASSPTTRLLPDEQFF
V: TRBV2; J: TRBJ2-2; size: .; D: TRBD1; DNA: TGTGCCAGCGTTCCGGGACAGGGGAACACCGGGGAGCTGTTTTTT; CDR3: CASVPGQGNTGELFF
V: TRBV5-1; J: TRBJ2-7; size: .; D: .; DNA: TGCGCCAGCAGCTTTATTGGGCAGATCTCCTACGAGCAGTACTTC; CDR3: CASSFIGQISYEQYF
V: TRBV14; J: TRBJ1-4; size: .; D: .; DNA: TGTGCCAGCAGCCGTATGACGGGAGTCAATGAAAAACTGTTTTTT; CDR3: CASSRMTGVNEKLFF
V: TRBV20-1; J: TRBJ2-1; size: .; D: .; DNA: TGCAGTGCTAGAGGGGGCGGCGAGCAGTTCTTC; CDR3: CSARGGGEQFF
V: TRBV6-6; J: TRBJ1-2; size: .; D: TRBD1; DNA: TGTGCCAGCAGTACAAACCCCGGGACAGGGGTCTCTGGCTACACCTTC; CDR3: CASSTNPGTGVSGYTF
V: TRBV4-2; J: TRBJ1-4; size: .; D: .; DNA: TGTGCCAGCAGCCCGCCCGGCGGGGCCGGGGAAAAACTGTTTTTT; CDR3: CASSPPGGAGEKLFF
V: TRBV5-1; J: TRBJ2-2; size: .; D: TRBD1; DNA: TGCGCCAGCAGTACAGGGGCGGACACCGGGGAGCTGTTTTTT; CDR3: CASSTGADTGELFF
V: TRBV30; J: TRBJ2-3; size: .; D: TRBD1; DNA: TGTGCCTGGGAATCGGAAACAGGGGATAGCACAGATACGCAGTATTTT; CDR3: CAWESETGDSTDTQYF
V: TRBV5-1; J: TRBJ2-3; size: .; D: TRBD2; DNA: TGCGCCAGCAGCTTAGGGACTAGGACGATGCCGCAGTATTTT; CDR3: CASSLGTRTMPQYF
V: TRBV6-5; J: TRBJ1-4; size: .; D: .; DNA: TGTGCCAGCAGTTCCAGGCCTCGGGAAAAACTGTTTTTT; CDR3: CASSSRPREKLFF